This record concerns one T cell receptor beta chain sequence. Its antigen is unidentified. The same CDR3 arises from other DNA sequences in this sample as well. The naive CD8 population came from CD45RO-negative cells selected for CCR7, without terminally differentiated effector memory CD45RA+ cells. These data belong to a study of shared clonotypes between healthy human individuals. Points from the study as a whole: Across subsets, estimated richness was generally greater for naive than for memory populations. The study sampled only blood, and tissue repertoires likely differ. Represented diversity, genetic and exposure-history alike, was limited by few donors.

The CDR3 has 12 amino acids. Deletions cut 3 bases from V and 3 bases from J, with 3 bases between. The germline CDR1 and CDR2 sequences are SGHAT and FQNNGV. Assay: immunoSEQ multiplex PCR; the TCRdb copy retains only in-frame clones and omits some. The table includes about 800,000 clones, 96% detected once. This receptor was obtained from a man in his thirties or forties in good health. The source material was naive CD8+ T cells sorted from blood. V and J are TRBV11-2 and TRBJ1-3, with D hard to call. DNA for the CDR3: TGTGCCAGCAGCTTGGGTGGAAACACCATATATTTT. Translated: CASSLGGNTIYF.